This T cell receptor beta chain was captured in a study of T-cell reconstitution after alpha-beta-depleted transplantation in children. The germline CDR1 and CDR2 sequences are SGHTA and FQGNSA. The CDR3 length is 16 residues. V gave up 5 bases and J gave up 3 bases, with 19 bases separating them. TCRbeta library construction was performed incorporating unique molecular identifiers. TCRdb re-called the PCR reads through MiXCR, storing one row per CDR3 protein. The sample carries over 400,000 distinct CDR3 sequences, around two fifths recorded once. The specimen comprised PBMCs, sampled before TCRalphabeta/CD19-depleted stem cell transplant. The V call is TRBV7-2, the J call TRBJ1-1; the D gene is possibly TRBD1 (5 bases). The sequence came from a girl aged 2 to 9 with aplastic anemia, due to receive a stem cell transplant. The CDR3 DNA is TGTGCCAGCAGCGCGAGGATTGGGGGAGGGGACACTGAAGCTTTCTTT. Its translation is CASSARIGGGDTEAFF.